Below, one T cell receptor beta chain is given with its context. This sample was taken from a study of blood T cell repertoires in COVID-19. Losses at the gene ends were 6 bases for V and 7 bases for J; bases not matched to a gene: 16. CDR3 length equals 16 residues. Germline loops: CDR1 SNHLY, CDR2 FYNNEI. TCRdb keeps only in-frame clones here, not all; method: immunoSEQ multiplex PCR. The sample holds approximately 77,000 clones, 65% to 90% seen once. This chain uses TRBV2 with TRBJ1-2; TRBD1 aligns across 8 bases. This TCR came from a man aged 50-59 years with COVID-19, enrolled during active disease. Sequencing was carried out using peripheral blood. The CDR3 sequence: CASSRQGALNSGGYTF. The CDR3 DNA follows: TGTGCCAGCAGCCGGCAGGGGGCATTGAATTCGGGTGGCTACACCTTC.